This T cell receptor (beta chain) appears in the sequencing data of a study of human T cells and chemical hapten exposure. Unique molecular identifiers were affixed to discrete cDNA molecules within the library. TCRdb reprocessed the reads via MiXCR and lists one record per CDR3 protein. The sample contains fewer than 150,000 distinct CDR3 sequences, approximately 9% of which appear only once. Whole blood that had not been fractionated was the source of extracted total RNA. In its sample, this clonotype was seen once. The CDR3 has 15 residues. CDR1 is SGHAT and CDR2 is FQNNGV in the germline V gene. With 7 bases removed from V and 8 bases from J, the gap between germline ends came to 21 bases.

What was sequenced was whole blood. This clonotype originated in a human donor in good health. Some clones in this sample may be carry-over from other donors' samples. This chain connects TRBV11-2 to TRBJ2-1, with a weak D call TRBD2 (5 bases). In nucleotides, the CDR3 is TGTGCCAGCACCCTCGGGGTATCGGGATTTTATGAGCAGTTCTTC. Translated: CASTLGVSGFYEQFF. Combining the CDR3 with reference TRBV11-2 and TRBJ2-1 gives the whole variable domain EAGVAQSPRYKIIEKRQSVAFWCNPISGHATLYWYQQILGQGPKLLIQFQNNGVVDDSQLPKDRFSAERLKGVDSTLKIQPAKLEDSAVYLCASTLGVSGFYEQFFGPGTRLTVL.